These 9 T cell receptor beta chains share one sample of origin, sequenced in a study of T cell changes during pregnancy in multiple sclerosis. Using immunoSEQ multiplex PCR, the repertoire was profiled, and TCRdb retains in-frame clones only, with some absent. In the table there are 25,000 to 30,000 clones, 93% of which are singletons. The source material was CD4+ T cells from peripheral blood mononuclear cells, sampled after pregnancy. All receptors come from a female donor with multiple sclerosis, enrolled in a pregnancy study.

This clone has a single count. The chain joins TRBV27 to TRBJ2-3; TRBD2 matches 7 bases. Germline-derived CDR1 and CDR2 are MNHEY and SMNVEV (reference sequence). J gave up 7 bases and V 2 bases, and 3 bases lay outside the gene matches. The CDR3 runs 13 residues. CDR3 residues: CASSLREGNTQYF. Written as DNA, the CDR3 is TGTGCCAGCAGTTTAAGGGAGGGAAATACGCAGTATTTT.

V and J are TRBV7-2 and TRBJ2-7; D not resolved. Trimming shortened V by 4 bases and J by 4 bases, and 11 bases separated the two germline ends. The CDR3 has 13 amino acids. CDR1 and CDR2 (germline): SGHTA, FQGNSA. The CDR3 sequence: CASSSRFTYEQYF. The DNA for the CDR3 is TGTGCCAGCAGCTCCCGGTTTACGTACGAGCAGTACTTC.

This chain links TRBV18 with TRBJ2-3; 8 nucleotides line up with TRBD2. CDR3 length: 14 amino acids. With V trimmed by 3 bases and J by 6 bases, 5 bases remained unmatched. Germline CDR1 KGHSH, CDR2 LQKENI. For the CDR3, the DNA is TGTGCCAGCTCACCGCCCGGGAGGGCGGATACGCAGTATTTT. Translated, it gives CASSPPGRADTQYF. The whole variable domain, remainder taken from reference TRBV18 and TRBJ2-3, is NAGVMQNPRHLVRRRGQEARLRCSPMKGHSHVYWYRQLPEEGLKFMVYLQKENIIDESGMPKERFSAEFPKEGPSILRIQQVVRGDSAAYFCASSPPGRADTQYFGPGTRLTVL.

CDR3 coding DNA: TGTGCCAGCAGCTCTAATACAGGGAAATTCAACTATGGCTACACCTTC. It is translated as CASSSNTGKFNYGYTF. The gene calls are TRBV11-2 and TRBJ1-2; maybe TRBD1 (6 bases). This CDR3 is built from 16 residues. Trimming stripped 4 bases from V and 2 bases from J, with 17 bases between. Germline V lookup: CDR1 SGHAT, CDR2 FQNNGV.

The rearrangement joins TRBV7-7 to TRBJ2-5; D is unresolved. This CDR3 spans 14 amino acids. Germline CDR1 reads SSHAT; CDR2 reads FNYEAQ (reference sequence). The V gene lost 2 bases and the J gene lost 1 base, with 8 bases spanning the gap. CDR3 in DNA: TGTGCCAGCAGCTTAAGTCCGGGCCAAGAGACCCAGTACTTC. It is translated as CASSLSPGQETQYF.

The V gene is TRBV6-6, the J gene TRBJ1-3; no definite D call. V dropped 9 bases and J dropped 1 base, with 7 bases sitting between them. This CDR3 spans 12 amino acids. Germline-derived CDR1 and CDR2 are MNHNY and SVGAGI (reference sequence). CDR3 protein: CASRESGNTIYF. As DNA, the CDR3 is TGTGCCAGTAGGGAGTCTGGAAACACCATATATTTT.

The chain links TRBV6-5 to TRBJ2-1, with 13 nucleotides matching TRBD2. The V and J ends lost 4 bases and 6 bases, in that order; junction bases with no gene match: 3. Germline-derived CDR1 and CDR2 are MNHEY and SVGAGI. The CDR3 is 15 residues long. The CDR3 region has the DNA TGTGCCAGCAGTTCGACTAGCGGGAGGATCAATGAGCAGTTCTTC. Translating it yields CASSSTSGRINEQFF.

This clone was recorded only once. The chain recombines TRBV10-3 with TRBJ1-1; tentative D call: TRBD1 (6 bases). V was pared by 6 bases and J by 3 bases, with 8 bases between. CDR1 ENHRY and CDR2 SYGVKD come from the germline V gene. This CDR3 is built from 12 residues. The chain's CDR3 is CAIRGHDTEAFF. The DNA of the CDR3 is TGTGCCATCAGGGGACACGACACTGAAGCTTTCTTT.

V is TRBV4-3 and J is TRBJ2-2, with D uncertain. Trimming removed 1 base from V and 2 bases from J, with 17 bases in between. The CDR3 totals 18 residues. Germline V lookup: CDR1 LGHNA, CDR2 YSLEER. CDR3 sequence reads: CASSQAGFIAGNTGELFF. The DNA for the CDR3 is TGCGCCAGCAGCCAAGCCGGCTTTATTGCAGGAAACACCGGGGAGCTGTTTTTT.